A selection of T cell receptor beta chains follows, all from one sample in a study of blood T cell repertoires in COVID-19. Generated by immunoSEQ multiplex PCR, the TCRdb table keeps only in-frame clones and is missing some. This table has over 200,000 clones, 75% to 85% appearing once. The specimen was peripheral blood. The receptors shown here come from a woman in her twenties or thirties with COVID-19, enrolled during active disease. CDR3s include the opening cysteine and the closing phenylalanine or tryptophan. The order of the fields is CDR3 protein, CDR3 length, V gene, clone size. Clone size is given for some rows only: seen once, a few or many times, or a class if the clone is expanded.

CDR3: CASSVDTYEQYF
length: 12
V: TRBV2
size: .

CDR3: CASSMDRGQYEQYF
length: 14
V: TRBV5-4
size: .

CDR3: CASSQGQAPRTQYF
length: 14
V: TRBV6-2/TRBV6-3
size: .

CDR3: CASTDSRVGETQYF
length: 14
V: TRBV5-4
size: .

CDR3: CASCGGTGFQPQHF
length: 14
V: TRBV19
size: .

CDR3: CASSPGTQNQPQHF
length: 14
V: TRBV7-8
size: .

CDR3: CASSDVGGAQPQHF
length: 14
V: TRBV9
size: .

CDR3: CASSSSTETQYF
length: 12
V: TRBV7-2
size: .

CDR3: CASSNGGKQGHYGYTF
length: 16
V: TRBV21-1
size: .

CDR3: CASARGGGHYNEQFF
length: 15
V: TRBV7-9
size: .

CDR3: CAWDRHNEKLFF
length: 12
V: TRBV30
size: once

CDR3: CASSKTSGGEQFF
length: 13
V: TRBV6-6
size: .

CDR3: CAWSVGSYEQYF
length: 12
V: TRBV30
size: .

CDR3: CASSFGTASNEKLFF
length: 15
V: TRBV5-1
size: .

CDR3: CASSLGPGSVQETQYF
length: 16
V: TRBV27
size: .

CDR3: CASSQVIAGDTDTQYF
length: 16
V: TRBV3-1/TRBV3-2
size: .

CDR3: CASSETGKGYGYTF
length: 14
V: TRBV6-1
size: .

CDR3: CAWSTTSGRWGGEQFF
length: 16
V: TRBV30
size: .

CDR3: CASSKGRGRGRIETQYF
length: 17
V: TRBV21-1
size: .

CDR3: CATSDKSGGTDTQYF
length: 15
V: TRBV24-1
size: .